This T cell receptor (beta chain) was identified in a study of blood T cell repertoires in COVID-19. Overall study: Acute and convalescent COVID-19 specimens originated in the United States, Italy and Spain. Nucleic acid was either cDNA or gDNA, and it came from T cells, B-cell-depleted T cells, or PBMCs.

The authors' processing: Scientists estimated how many nucleated cells there were by amplifying reference gene primers. Data came from immunoSEQ multiplex PCR; TCRdb stores just in-frame clones and leaves some out. V and J calls and clone size are given by that table; D and trimming were obtained from the DNA. This table has 150,000 to 200,000 clones, over 85% appearing once. CDR1 and CDR2 from the germline V gene are SGHRS and YFSETQ. Trimming pared 0 bases from V and 6 bases from J, leaving 10 bases between. The CDR3 loop spans 14 amino acids. The TCR sequence derives from a man in his 60s with active or convalescent COVID-19. The chain recombines TRBV5-1 with TRBJ1-5, with no clear D. The sample taken for sequencing was peripheral blood. CDR3 sequence reads: CASSLGGEIQPQHF. CDR3 in DNA: TGCGCCAGCAGCTTGGGCGGGGAGATTCAGCCCCAGCATTTT.